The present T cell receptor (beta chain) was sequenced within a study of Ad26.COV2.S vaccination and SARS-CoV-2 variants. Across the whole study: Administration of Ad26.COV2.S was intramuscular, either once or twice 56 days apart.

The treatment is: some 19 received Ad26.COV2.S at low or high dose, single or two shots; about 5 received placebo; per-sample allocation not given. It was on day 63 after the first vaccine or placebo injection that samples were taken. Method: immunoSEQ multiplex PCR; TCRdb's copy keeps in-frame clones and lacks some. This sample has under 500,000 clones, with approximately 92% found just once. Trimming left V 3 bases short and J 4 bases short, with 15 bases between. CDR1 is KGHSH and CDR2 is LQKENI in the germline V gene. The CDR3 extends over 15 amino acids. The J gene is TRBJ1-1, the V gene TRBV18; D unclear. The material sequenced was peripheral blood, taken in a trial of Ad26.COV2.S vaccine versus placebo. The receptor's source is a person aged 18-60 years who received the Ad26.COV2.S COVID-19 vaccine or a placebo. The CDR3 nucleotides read TGTGCCAGCTCACCCGCGGACGGCTTGGGCACTGAAGCTTTCTTT. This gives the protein CASSPADGLGTEAFF. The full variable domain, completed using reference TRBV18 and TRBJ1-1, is NAGVMQNPRHLVRRRGQEARLRCSPMKGHSHVYWYRQLPEEGLKFMVYLQKENIIDESGMPKERFSAEFPKEGPSILRIQQVVRGDSAAYFCASSPADGLGTEAFFGQGTRLTVV.